This T cell receptor (beta chain) comes out of a study of blood T cell repertoires in COVID-19. V was cut by 4 bases and J by 5 bases, with 15 bases left in between. From germline, CDR1 is SGHRS and CDR2 YFSETQ. This CDR3 has 15 amino acids. The repertoire was sequenced with immunoSEQ multiplex PCR; TCRdb's copy has only in-frame clones and lacks some. The sample includes some 170,000 clones, 80% of them seen just once. All recovered Cohort 3 donors got two negative PCRs, got clearance, or saw symptom resolution. The TCR originated in a man aged 35-49 years who had recovered from COVID-19. The rearrangement uses TRBV5-1 and TRBJ2-2; D perhaps matches TRBD2 (8 bases). The sample comprised PBMCs or T cells enriched from blood (not recorded which). DNA of the CDR3: TGCGCCAGCAGCCTGACAGGGACTAGGACCGGGGAGCTGTTTTTT. It is translated as CASSLTGTRTGELFF.